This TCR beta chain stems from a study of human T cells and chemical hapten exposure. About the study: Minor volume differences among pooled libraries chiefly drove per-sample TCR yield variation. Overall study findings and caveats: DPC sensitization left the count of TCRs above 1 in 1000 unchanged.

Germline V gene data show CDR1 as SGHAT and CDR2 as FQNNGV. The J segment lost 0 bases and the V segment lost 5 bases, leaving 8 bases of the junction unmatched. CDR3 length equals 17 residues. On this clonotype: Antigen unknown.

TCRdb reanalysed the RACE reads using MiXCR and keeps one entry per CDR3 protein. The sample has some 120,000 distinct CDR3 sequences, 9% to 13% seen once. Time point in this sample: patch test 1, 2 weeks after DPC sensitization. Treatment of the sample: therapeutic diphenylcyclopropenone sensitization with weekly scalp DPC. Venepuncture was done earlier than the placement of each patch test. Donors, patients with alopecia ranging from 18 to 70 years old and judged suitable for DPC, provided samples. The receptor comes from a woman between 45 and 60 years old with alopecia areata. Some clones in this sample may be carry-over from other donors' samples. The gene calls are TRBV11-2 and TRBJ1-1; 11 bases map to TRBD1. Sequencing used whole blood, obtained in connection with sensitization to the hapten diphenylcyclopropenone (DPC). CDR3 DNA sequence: TGTGCCAGCAGCGTAGGGACAGGGGGGCCGATGAACACTGAAGCTTTCTTT. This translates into CASSVGTGGPMNTEAFF. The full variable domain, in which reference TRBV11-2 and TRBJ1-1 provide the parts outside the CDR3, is EAGVAQSPRYKIIEKRQSVAFWCNPISGHATLYWYQQILGQGPKLLIQFQNNGVVDDSQLPKDRFSAERLKGVDSTLKIQPAKLEDSAVYLCASSVGTGGPMNTEAFFGQGTRLTVV.